The source of this T cell receptor beta chain is a study of graft-versus-host responses after intestinal transplantation. The overall study: Once they had received anti-thymocyte globulin induction, all recipients took tacrolimus and steroids for roughly three years.

Findings of the study overall: Allografts from individuals with graft-donor T cell macrochimerism displayed high graft-versus-host to host-versus-graft clonal ratios.

The CDR3 is 13 residues long. Germline CDR1 is ENHRY and CDR2 is SYGVKD. V gave up 11 bases and J gave up 2 bases, with 15 bases separating them. With regard to this clone: Its antigen is unidentified.

TCRdb keeps only in-frame clones here, not all; method: immunoSEQ multiplex PCR. The sample has fewer than 150,000 clones, around nine tenths seen once. Source: unstimulated CD4+ T cells sorted from spleen or lymph node cells, taken before intestinal transplant. This sequence joins TRBV10-3 and TRBJ1-2; D is possibly TRBD1 (6 bases). The TCR sequence derives from a human donor who received an intestinal transplant. The CDR3 protein is CAANREGNYGYTF. CDR3 nucleotide sequence: TGTGCCGCCAACAGGGAGGGGAACTATGGCTACACCTTC.